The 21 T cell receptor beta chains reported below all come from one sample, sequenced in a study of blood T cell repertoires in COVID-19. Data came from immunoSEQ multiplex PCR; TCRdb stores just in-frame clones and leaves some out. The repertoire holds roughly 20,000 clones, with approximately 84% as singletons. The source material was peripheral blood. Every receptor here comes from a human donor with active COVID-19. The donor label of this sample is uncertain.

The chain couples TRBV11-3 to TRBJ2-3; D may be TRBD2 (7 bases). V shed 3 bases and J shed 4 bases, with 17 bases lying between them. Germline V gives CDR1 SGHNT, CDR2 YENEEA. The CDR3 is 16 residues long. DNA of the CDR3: TGTGCCAGCAGCTTGTCCAGGGGAGGGGGACCAGATACGCAGTATTTT. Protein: CASSLSRGGGPDTQYF.

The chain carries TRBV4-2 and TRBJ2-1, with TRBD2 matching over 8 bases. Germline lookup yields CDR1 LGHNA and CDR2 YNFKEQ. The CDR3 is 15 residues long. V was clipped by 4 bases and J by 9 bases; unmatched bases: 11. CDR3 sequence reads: CASSPFGGGGGEQFF. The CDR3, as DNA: TGTGCCAGCAGCCCATTCGGGGGGGGTGGGGGTGAGCAGTTCTTC.

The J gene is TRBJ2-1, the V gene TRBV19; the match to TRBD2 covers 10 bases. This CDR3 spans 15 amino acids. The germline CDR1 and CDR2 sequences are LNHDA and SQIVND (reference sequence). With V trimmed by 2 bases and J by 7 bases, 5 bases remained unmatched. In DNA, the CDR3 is TGTGCCAGTAGTATATTAGCGGGAGGTGGGAATGAGCAGTTCTTC. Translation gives CASSILAGGGNEQFF.

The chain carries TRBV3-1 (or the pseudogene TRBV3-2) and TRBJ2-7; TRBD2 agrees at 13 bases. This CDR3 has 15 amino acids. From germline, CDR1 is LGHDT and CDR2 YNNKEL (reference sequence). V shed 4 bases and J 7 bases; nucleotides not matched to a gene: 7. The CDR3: CASSPGLAGKREQYF. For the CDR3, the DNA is TGTGCCAGCAGCCCGGGACTAGCGGGAAAAAGGGAGCAGTACTTC.

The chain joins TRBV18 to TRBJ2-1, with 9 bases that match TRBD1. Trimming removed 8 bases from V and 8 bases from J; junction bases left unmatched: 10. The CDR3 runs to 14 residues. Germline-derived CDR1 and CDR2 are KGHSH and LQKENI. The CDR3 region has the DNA TGTGCCAGCCGTCTGGGACAGGGAGGGCATGAGCAGTTCTTC. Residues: CASRLGQGGHEQFF. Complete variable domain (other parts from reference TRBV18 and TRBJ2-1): NAGVMQNPRHLVRRRGQEARLRCSPMKGHSHVYWYRQLPEEGLKFMVYLQKENIIDESGMPKERFSAEFPKEGPSILRIQQVVRGDSAAYFCASRLGQGGHEQFFGPGTRLTVL.

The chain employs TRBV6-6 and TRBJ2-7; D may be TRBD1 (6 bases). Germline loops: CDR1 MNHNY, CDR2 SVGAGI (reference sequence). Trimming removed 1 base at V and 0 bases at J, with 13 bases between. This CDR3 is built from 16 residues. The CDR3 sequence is CASSYYGGASSYEQYF. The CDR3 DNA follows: TGTGCCAGCAGTTACTATGGGGGCGCAAGCTCCTACGAGCAGTACTTC.

The CDR3 bases are TGTGCCAGCTCACCCCCCCCATCTAATGAAAAACTGTTTTTT. Residues: CASSPPPSNEKLFF. The chain employs TRBV18 and TRBJ1-4, with unresolved D. The V gene lost 3 bases and the J gene lost 3 bases, with 8 bases spanning the gap. This CDR3 has 14 amino acids. The germline V gene has CDR1 KGHSH and CDR2 LQKENI.

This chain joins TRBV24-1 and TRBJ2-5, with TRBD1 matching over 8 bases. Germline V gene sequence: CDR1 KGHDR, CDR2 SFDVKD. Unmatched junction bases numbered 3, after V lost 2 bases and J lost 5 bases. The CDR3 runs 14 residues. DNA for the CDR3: TGTGCCACCAGTGATTCCAGGGGGCTTGAGACCCAGTACTTC. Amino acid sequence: CATSDSRGLETQYF.

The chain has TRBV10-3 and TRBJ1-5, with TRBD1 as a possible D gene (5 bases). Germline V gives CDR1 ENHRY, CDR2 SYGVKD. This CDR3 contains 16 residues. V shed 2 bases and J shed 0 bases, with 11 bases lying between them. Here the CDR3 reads CAISEELQASNQPQHF. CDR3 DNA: TGTGCCATCAGTGAGGAATTACAGGCTAGCAATCAGCCCCAGCATTTT.

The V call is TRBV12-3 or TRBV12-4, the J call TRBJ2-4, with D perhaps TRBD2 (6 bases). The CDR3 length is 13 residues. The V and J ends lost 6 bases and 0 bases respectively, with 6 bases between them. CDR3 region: CASRGLAKNIQYF. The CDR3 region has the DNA TGTGCCAGCAGGGGACTAGCCAAAAACATTCAGTACTTC.

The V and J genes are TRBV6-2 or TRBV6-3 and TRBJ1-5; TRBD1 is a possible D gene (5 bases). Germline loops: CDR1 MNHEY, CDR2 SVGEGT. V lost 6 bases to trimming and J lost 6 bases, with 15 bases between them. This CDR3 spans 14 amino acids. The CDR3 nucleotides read TGTGCCAGCAGCCCCAGGAGGGGAGGTCAGCCCCAGCATTTT. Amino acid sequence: CASSPRRGGQPQHF.

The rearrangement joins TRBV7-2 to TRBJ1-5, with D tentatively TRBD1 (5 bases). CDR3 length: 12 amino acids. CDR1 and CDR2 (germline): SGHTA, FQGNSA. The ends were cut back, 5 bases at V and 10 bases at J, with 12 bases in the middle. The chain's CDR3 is CASSAGPSPQHF. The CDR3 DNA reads TGTGCCAGCAGCGCGGGACCGAGCCCCCAGCATTTT. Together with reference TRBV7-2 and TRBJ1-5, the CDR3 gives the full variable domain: GAGVSQSPSNKVTEKGKDVELRCDPISGHTALYWYRQSLGQGLEFLIYFQGNSAPDKSGLPSDRFSAERTGGSVSTLTIQRTQQEDSAVYLCASSAGPSPQHFGDGTRLSIL.

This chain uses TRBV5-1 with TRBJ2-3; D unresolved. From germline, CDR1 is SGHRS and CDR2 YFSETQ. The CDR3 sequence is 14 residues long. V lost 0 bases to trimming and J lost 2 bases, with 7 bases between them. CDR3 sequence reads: CASSLVQATDTQYF. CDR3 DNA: TGCGCCAGCAGCTTGGTTCAGGCCACAGATACGCAGTATTTT.

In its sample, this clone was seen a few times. CDR3 in amino acids: CASSIRAGTGAYEQYF. CDR3 nucleotides: TGTGCCAGTAGTATCAGGGCCGGGACAGGGGCCTACGAGCAGTACTTC. The chain links TRBV19 to TRBJ2-7, with TRBD1 matching over 10 bases. Germline CDR1 and CDR2: LNHDA and SQIVND (reference sequence). The length of the CDR3 is 16 residues. V shed 3 bases and J 2 bases; nucleotides not matched to a gene: 7.

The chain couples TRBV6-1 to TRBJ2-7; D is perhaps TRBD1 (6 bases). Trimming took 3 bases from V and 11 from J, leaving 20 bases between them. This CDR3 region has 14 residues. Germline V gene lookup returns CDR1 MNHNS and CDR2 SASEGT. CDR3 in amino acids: CASSEEVRNRAKYF. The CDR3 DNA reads TGTGCCAGCAGTGAGGAGGTTCGGAACAGGGCGAAGTACTTC.

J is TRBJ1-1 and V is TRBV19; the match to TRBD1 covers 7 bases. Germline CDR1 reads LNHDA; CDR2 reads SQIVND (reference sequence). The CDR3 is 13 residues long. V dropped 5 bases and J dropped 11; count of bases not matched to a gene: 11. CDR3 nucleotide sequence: TGTGCCAGTAGTCCGCGAGGGGACAGAAGTGCTTTCTTT. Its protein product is CASSPRGDRSAFF.

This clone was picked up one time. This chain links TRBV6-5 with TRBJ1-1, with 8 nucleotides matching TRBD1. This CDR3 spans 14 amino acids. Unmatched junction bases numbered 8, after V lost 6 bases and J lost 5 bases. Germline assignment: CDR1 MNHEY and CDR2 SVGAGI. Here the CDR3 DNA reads TGTGCCAGCAGCCGGACAGGGAGTTTTACTGAAGCTTTCTTT. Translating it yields CASSRTGSFTEAFF.

The CDR3 reads CASSQDGGMDEKLFF. CDR3 bases: TGTGCCAGCAGCCAAGATGGGGGCATGGATGAAAAACTGTTTTTT. This sequence joins TRBV3-1 (or the pseudogene TRBV3-2) and TRBJ1-4; D possibly corresponds to TRBD1 (6 bases). Germline CDR1 LGHDT, CDR2 YNNKEL (reference sequence). The CDR3 has 15 residues. Between the trimmed V and J ends, which lost 0 bases and 6 bases, there was a span of 11 bases.

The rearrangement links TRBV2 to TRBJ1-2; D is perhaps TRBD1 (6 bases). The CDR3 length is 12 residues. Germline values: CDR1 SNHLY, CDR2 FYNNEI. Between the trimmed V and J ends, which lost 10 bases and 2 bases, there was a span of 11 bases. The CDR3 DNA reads TGTGCCACCACGCAGGGGAACTATGGCTACACCTTC. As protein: CATTQGNYGYTF.

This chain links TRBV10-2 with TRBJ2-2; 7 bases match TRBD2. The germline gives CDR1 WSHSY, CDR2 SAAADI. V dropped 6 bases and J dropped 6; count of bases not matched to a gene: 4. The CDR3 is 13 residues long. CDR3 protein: CASSTTSAGELFF. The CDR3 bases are TGCGCCAGCAGCACAACTAGCGCCGGGGAGCTGTTTTTT.

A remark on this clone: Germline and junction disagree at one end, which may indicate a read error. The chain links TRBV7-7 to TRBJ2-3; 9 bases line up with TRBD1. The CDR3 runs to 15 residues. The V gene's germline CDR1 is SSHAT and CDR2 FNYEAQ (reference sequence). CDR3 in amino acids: CASSKQGAGTDTQYF. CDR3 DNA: TGTGCTAGCAGCAAACAGGGGGCTGGCACAGATACGCAGTATTTT.